The 15 T cell receptor beta chains in this list originate from one sample, sequenced in a study of STAT5B mutations in CD4+ large granular lymphocyte leukemia. Sequenced by immunoSEQ multiplex PCR; TCRdb stores in-frame clones only, minus some. The profile shows fewer than 40,000 clones, around nine tenths of them singletons. The sequenced material came from CD4+ T cells from blood buffy coats. These receptors came from a human donor in good health.

This clone was recorded a few times. This CDR3 reads CASTTDSYQPQHF. DNA of the CDR3: TGTGCCAGTACCACCGACAGCTATCAGCCCCAGCATTTT. The chain recombines TRBV19 with TRBJ1-5; possible D gene TRBD1, 5 bases. This CDR3 comprises 13 residues. The V and J ends lost 7 bases and 5 bases respectively, with 12 bases between them. Germline values: CDR1 LNHDA, CDR2 SQIVND (reference sequence). The full variable domain, rest sourced from reference TRBV19 and TRBJ1-5, is DGGITQSPKYLFRKEGQNVTLSCEQNLNHDAMYWYRQDPGQGLRLIYYSQIVNDFQKGDIAEGYSVSREKKESFPLTVTSAQKNPTAFYLCASTTDSYQPQHFGDGTRLSIL.

Here the CDR3 DNA reads TGTGCCAGCAGCTTAGATCAGGGTTACACTGAAGCTTTCTTT. Its protein product is CASSLDQGYTEAFF. The chain couples TRBV7-2 to TRBJ1-1; tentatively, D is TRBD1 (5 bases). Germline assignment: CDR1 SGHTA and CDR2 FQGNSA. V was shortened by 1 base and J by 3 bases, with 9 bases between the two germline ends. The CDR3 is 14 amino acids.

The chain is built from TRBV6-5 and TRBJ1-2; TRBD1 aligns across 8 bases. The CDR3 runs to 14 residues. J lost 4 bases, V lost 6 bases, and 7 bases had no gene match. Germline V lookup: CDR1 MNHEY, CDR2 SVGAGI. The CDR3 protein is CASSDGQGSYGYTF. The CDR3 DNA reads as TGTGCCAGCAGCGACGGACAGGGAAGCTATGGCTACACCTTC.

V and J are TRBV15 and TRBJ2-7, with D unresolved. V lost 0 bases and J lost 4, with 7 bases in between. The germline gives CDR1 LNHNV, CDR2 YYDKDF (reference sequence). The CDR3 is 13 amino acids. CDR3 residues: CATSRDASYEQYF. The CDR3 region has the DNA TGTGCCACCAGCAGAGATGCCAGTTACGAGCAGTACTTC.

V gene TRBV28 combines with J gene TRBJ2-6; 12 positions agree with TRBD1. CDR1 is MDHEN, CDR2 SYDVKM, per germline. The CDR3 consists of 18 residues. V dropped 5 bases and J dropped 4; count of bases not matched to a gene: 9. The CDR3 protein is CASSTGTGGAGGANVLTF. CDR3 nucleotides: TGTGCCAGCAGTACCGGGACAGGGGGCGCCGGGGGGGCCAACGTCCTGACTTTC.

The chain couples TRBV28 to TRBJ2-2; D ambiguous. The germline V and J ends were trimmed by 3 bases and 4 bases, with 12 bases remaining between them. Looked up from germline, CDR1 is MDHEN and CDR2 is SYDVKM. The CDR3 is 15 amino acids. In nucleotides, the CDR3 is TGTGCCAGCAGTTTTTCTGGGGTGAGCACCGGGGAGCTGTTTTTT. Its protein product is CASSFSGVSTGELFF.

CDR3 in DNA: TGCGCCAGCAGTGAGACAGGGACAATGCTCGAGCAGTACTTC. This encodes CASSETGTMLEQYF. The chain carries TRBV10-1 and TRBJ2-7; the D gene is possibly TRBD1 (6 bases). The V end was cut by 2 bases, the J end by 6 bases, with 14 bases between. Germline V lookup: CDR1 WNHNN, CDR2 SYGVQD (reference sequence). This CDR3 is 14 amino acids long.

The rearrangement joins TRBV29-1 to TRBJ2-5; 7 bases line up with TRBD1. V shed 7 bases, J shed 1 base, and the junction held 15 bases outside the gene matches. There are 16 residues in the CDR3. CDR1 and CDR2 (germline): SQVTM, ANQGSEA. CDR3 DNA: TGCAGCGCGGTCCCAACAGGACAGGCGGTCCAAGAGACCCAGTACTTC. It encodes CSAVPTGQAVQETQYF.

The J gene is TRBJ2-1, the V gene TRBV19, with no clear D. V lost 6 bases, J lost 7 bases, and 13 bases lay in between. This CDR3 has 13 amino acids. The germline CDR1 and CDR2 sequences are LNHDA and SQIVND (reference sequence). CDR3 loop: CASRQTLLNEQFF. The CDR3 DNA reads as TGTGCCAGTAGACAAACCCTTCTGAATGAGCAGTTCTTC.

The chain has TRBV29-1 and TRBJ1-2, with D possibly TRBD1 on 5 matching bases. Deletions cut 7 bases from V and 2 bases from J, with 17 bases between. CDR1 and CDR2 (germline): SQVTM, ANQGSEA. CDR3 length: 14 residues. Written as DNA, the CDR3 is TGCAGCGCTGGTGGGCTCTCAGGGAACTATGGCTACACCTTC. Translating gives CSAGGLSGNYGYTF.

This clone was recorded once. This sequence joins TRBV5-6 and TRBJ1-2, with 9 bases that match TRBD1. The germline V gene encodes CDR1 SGHDT and CDR2 YYEEEE. The CDR3 consists of 14 residues. J lost 4 bases, V lost 3 bases, and 4 bases had no gene match. The CDR3 sequence is CASSWDRAGYGYTF. CDR3 in DNA: TGTGCCAGCAGCTGGGACAGGGCGGGCTATGGCTACACCTTC.

The J gene is TRBJ1-1, the V gene TRBV6-8, with D unclear. The CDR3 loop spans 16 amino acids. The germline V gene has CDR1 MNHGY and CDR2 SAAAGT. Trimming stripped 9 bases from V and 1 base from J, with 21 bases between. CDR3 in DNA: TGTGCCAGGACCTCCGGTACGGAACACCCGAACACTGAAGCTTTCTTT. This encodes CARTSGTEHPNTEAFF.

The chain carries TRBV6-6 and TRBJ1-1; 7 bases are shared with TRBD1. J was trimmed by 3 bases and V by 6 bases; bases with no gene match: 7. The CDR3 loop spans 14 amino acids. CDR1 and CDR2 from the germline V gene are MNHNY and SVGAGI (reference sequence). The CDR3 bases are TGTGCCAGCAGCCGGAACAGGGGATACACTGAAGCTTTCTTT. Its protein product is CASSRNRGYTEAFF.

The V and J genes are TRBV7-3 and TRBJ2-5; 7 bases agree with TRBD1. This CDR3 spans 13 amino acids. Germline V CDR1 and CDR2: SGHTA, FQGTGA. With 5 bases clipped from V and 2 bases from J, the junction kept 2 bases outside the gene matches. CDR3 DNA: TGTGCCAGCAGCCGGGGACAGCAAGAGACCCAGTACTTC. It encodes CASSRGQQETQYF.

This chain uses TRBV5-4 with TRBJ2-7, with TRBD2 identical over 7 bases. Germline V gene sequence: CDR1 SGHNT, CDR2 YYREEE (reference sequence). V shed 4 bases, J shed 2 bases, and the junction held 12 bases outside the gene matches. The CDR3 runs 16 residues. CDR3 in DNA: TGTGCCAGCAGCCCGCCCTTCGGGACTACCCCCTACGAGCAGTACTTC. Residues: CASSPPFGTTPYEQYF.